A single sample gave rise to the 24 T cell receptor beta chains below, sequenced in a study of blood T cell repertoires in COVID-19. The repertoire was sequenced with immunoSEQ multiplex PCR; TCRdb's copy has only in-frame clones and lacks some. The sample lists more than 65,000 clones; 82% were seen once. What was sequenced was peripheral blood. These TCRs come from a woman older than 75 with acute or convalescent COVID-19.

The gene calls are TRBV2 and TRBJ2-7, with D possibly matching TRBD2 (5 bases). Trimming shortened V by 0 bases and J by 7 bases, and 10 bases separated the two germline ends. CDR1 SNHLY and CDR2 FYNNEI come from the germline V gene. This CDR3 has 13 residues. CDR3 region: CASSEASGGEQYF. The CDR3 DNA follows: TGTGCCAGCAGTGAAGCGTCGGGCGGGGAGCAGTACTTC.

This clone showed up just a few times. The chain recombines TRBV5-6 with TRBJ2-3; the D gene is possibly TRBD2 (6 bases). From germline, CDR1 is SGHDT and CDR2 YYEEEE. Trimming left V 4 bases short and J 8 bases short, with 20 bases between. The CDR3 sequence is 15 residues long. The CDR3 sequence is CASSIEGSGGGTQYF. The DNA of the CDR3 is TGTGCCAGCAGCATCGAGGGATCCGGGGGAGGTACGCAGTATTTT. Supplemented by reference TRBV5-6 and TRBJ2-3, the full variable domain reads DAGVTQSPTHLIKTRGQQVTLRCSPKSGHDTVSWYQQALGQGPQFIFQYYEEEERQRGNFPDRFSGHQFPNYSSELNVNALLLGDSALYLCASSIEGSGGGTQYFGPGTRLTVL.

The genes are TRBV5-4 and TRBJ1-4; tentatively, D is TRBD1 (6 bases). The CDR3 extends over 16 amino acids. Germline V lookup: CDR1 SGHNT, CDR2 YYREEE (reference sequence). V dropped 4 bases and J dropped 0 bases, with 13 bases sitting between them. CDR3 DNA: TGTGCCAGCAGCAGAGGACAGAGCACAACTAATGAAAAACTGTTTTTT. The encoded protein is CASSRGQSTTNEKLFF.

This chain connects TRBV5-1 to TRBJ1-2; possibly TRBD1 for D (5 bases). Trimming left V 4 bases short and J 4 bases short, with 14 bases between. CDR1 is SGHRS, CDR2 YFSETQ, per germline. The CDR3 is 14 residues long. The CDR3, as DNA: TGCGCCAGCAGCGCAAGAGGGGAGGGCTATGGCTACACCTTC. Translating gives CASSARGEGYGYTF.

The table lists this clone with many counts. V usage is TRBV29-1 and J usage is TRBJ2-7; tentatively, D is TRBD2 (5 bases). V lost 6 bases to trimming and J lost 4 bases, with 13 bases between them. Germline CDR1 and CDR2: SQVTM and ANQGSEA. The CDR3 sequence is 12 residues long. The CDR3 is CSVDSSGYEQYF. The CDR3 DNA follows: TGCAGCGTGGACTCTTCGGGATACGAGCAGTACTTC.

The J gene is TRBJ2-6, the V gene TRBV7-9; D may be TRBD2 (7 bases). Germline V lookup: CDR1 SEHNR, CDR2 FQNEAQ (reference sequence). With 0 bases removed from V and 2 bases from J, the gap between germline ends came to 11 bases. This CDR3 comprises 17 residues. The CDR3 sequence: CASSLAGGVAGANVLTF. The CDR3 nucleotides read TGTGCCAGCAGCTTAGCAGGGGGGGTTGCTGGGGCCAACGTCCTGACTTTC.

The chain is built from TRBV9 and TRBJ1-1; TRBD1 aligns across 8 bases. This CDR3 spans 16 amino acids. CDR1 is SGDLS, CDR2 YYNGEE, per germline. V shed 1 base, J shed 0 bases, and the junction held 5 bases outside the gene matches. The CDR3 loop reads CASSVSTQGVNTEAFF. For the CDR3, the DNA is TGTGCCAGCAGCGTATCCACACAGGGGGTGAACACTGAAGCTTTCTTT.

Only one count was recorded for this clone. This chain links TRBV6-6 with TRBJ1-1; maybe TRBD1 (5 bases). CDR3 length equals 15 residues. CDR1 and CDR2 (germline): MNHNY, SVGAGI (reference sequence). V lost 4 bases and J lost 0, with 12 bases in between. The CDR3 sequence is CASSSPSGLNTEAFF. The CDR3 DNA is TGTGCCAGCAGTTCTCCCTCAGGGCTGAACACTGAAGCTTTCTTT.

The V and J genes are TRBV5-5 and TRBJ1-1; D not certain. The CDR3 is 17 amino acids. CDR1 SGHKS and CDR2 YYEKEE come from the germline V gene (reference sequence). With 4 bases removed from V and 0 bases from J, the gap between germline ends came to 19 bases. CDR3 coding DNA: TGTGCCAGCAGCGTGCCTTTGGGCCGGCAAGTGAACACTGAAGCTTTCTTT. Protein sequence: CASSVPLGRQVNTEAFF.

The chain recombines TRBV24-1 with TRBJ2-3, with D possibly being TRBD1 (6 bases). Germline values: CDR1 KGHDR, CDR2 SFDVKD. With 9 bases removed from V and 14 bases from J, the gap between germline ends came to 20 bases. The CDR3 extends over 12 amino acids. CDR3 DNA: TGTGCCACCGGGGGATATCTTGGACAGTTGTATTTT. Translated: CATGGYLGQLYF.

The CDR3 nucleotides are TGTGCCAGCGCTGGGCGCATAGGAGGGGAAAAACTGTTTTTT. Protein: CASAGRIGGEKLFF. V is TRBV2 and J is TRBJ1-4, with D hard to call. This CDR3 is 14 amino acids long. Germline V lookup: CDR1 SNHLY, CDR2 FYNNEI. With 8 bases removed from V and 8 bases from J, the gap between germline ends came to 18 bases.

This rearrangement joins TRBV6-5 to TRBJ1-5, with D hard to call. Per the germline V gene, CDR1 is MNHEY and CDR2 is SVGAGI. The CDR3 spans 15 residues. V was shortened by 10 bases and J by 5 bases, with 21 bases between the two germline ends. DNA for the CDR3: TGTGCCACCCGAGGCCCCGAAGGTTCACATCAGCCCCAGCATTTT. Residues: CATRGPEGSHQPQHF.

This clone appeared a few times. The DNA for the CDR3 is TGCGCCAGCAGCTTGGCCTCGGGGTCTAATGAAAAACTGTTTTTT. It translates to CASSLASGSNEKLFF. The gene calls are TRBV5-1 and TRBJ1-4; D is ambiguous. V was pared by 0 bases and J by 3 bases, with 9 bases between. Germline assignment: CDR1 SGHRS and CDR2 YFSETQ. The CDR3 spans 15 residues.

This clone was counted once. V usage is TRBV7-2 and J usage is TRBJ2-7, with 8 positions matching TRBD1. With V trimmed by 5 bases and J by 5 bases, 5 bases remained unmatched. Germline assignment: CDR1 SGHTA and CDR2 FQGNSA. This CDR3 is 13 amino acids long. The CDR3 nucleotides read TGTGCCAGCAGCCTACAACAGGGGGACGAGCAGTACTTC. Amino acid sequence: CASSLQQGDEQYF.

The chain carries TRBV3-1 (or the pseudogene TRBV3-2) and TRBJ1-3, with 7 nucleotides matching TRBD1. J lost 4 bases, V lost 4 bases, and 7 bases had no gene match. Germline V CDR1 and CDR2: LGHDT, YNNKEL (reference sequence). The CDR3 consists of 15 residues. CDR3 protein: CASSLPQGEGNTIYF. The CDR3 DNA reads TGTGCCAGCAGCCTCCCCCAGGGGGAAGGAAACACCATATATTTT.

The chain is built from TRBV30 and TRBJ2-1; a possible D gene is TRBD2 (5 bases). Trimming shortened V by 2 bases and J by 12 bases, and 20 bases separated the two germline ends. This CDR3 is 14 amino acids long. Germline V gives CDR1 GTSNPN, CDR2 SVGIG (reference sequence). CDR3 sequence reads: CAWSFSYGEWGQFF. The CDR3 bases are TGTGCCTGGAGTTTTAGTTACGGGGAATGGGGGCAGTTCTTC.

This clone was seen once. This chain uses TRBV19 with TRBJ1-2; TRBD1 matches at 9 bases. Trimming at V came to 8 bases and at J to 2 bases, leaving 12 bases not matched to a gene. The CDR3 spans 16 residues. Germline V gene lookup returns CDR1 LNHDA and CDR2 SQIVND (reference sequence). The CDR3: CASSRRDRDRNYGYTF. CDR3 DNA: TGTGCCAGTTCTCGGCGGGACAGGGATAGAAACTATGGCTACACCTTC.

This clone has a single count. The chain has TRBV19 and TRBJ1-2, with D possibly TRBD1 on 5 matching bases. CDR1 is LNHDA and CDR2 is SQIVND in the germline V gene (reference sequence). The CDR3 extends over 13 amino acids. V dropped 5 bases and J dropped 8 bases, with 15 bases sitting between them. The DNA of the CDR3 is TGTGCCAGTAGTCCAGGGATGGGCTACGGCTACACCTTC. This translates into CASSPGMGYGYTF.

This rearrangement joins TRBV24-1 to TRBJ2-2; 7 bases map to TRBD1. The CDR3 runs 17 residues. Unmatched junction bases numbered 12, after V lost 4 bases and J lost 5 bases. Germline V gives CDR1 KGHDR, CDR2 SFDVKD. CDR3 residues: CATSDSGRQGGTGELFF. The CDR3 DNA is TGTGCCACCAGTGACTCCGGCAGACAGGGCGGGACCGGGGAGCTGTTTTTT.

This chain's CDR3 is CASRGQGANTEAFF. CDR3 sequence (DNA): TGTGCCAGCAGGGGACAGGGAGCTAACACTGAAGCTTTCTTT. This chain connects TRBV2 to TRBJ1-1, with TRBD1 identical over 9 bases. J lost 2 bases, V lost 6 bases, and 4 bases had no gene match. The germline V gene has CDR1 SNHLY and CDR2 FYNNEI. This CDR3 has 14 amino acids. The whole variable domain, filled in from reference TRBV2 and TRBJ1-1, reads EPEVTQTPSHQVTQMGQEVILRCVPISNHLYFYWYRQILGQKVEFLVSFYNNEISEKSEIFDDQFSVERPDGSNFTLKIRSTKLEDSAMYFCASRGQGANTEAFFGQGTRLTVV.

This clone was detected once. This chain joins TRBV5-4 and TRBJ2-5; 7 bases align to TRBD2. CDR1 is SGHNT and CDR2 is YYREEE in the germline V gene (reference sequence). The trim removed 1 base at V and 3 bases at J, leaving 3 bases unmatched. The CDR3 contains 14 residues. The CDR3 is CASSLLSGEETQYF. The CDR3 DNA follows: TGTGCCAGCAGCTTGTTGAGCGGGGAAGAGACCCAGTACTTC. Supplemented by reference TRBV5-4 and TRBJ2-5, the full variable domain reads ETGVTQSPTHLIKTRGQQVTLRCSSQSGHNTVSWYQQALGQGPQFIFQYYREEENGRGNFPPRFSGLQFPNYSSELNVNALELDDSALYLCASSLLSGEETQYFGPGTRLLVL.

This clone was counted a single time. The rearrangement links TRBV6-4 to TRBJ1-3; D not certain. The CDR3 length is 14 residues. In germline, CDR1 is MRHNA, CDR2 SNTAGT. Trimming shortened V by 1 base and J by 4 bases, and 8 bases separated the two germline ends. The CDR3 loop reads CASSDFAEGNTIYF. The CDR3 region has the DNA TGTGCCAGCAGTGACTTTGCGGAAGGAAACACCATATATTTT.

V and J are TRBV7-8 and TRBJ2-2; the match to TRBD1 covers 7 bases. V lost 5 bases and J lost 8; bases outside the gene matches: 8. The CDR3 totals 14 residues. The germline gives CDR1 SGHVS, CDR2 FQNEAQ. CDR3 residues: CASSHTGVAGELFF. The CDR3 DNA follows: TGTGCCAGCAGCCATACAGGGGTGGCTGGGGAGCTGTTTTTT.

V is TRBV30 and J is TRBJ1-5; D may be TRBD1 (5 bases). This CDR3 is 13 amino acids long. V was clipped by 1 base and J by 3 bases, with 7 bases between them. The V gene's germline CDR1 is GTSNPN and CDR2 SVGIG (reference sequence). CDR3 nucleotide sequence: TGTGCCTGGAGTGAACAGGACAATCAGCCCCAGCATTTT. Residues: CAWSEQDNQPQHF.